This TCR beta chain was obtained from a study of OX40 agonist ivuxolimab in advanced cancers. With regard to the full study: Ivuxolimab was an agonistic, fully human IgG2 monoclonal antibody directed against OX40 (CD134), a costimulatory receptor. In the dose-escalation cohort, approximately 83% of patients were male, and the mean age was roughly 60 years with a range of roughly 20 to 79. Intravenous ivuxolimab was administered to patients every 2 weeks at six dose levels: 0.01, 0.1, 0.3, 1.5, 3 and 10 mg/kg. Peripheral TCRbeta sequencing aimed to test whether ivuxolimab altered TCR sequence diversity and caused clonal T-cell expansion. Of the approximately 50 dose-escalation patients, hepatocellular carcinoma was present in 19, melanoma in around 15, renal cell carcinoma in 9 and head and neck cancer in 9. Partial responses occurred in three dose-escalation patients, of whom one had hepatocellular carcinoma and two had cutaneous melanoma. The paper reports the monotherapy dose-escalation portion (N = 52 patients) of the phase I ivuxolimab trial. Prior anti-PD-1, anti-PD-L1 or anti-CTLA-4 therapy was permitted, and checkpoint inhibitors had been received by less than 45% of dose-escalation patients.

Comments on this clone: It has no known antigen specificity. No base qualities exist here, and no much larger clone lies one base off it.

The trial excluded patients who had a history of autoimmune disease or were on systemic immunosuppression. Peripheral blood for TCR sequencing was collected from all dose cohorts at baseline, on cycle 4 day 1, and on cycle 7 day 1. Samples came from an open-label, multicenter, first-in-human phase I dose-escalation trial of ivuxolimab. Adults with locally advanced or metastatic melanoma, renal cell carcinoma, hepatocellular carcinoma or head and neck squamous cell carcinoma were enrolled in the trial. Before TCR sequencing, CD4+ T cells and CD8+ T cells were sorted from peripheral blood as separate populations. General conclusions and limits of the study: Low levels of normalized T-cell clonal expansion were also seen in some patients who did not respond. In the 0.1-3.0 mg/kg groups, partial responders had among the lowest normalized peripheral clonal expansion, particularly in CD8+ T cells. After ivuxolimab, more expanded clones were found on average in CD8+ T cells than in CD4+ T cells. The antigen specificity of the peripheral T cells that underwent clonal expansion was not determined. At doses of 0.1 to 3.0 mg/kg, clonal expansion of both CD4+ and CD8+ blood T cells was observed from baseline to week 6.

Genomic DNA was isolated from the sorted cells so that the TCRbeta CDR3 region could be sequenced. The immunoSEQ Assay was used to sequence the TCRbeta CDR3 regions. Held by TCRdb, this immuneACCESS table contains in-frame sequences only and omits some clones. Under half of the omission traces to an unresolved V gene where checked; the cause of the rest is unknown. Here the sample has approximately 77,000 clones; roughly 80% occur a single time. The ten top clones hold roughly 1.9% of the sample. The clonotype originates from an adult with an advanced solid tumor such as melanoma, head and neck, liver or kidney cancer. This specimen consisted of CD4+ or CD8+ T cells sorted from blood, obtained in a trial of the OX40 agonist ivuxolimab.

The nucleotides read TGTGCCAGCTCAACCGGGACCCCGGGGGCCTACGAGCAGTACTTC. It encodes CASSTGTPGAYEQYF. Rearrangement joined TRBV18 to TRBJ2-7, with TRBD2 as a weak D call on 6 bases. V sheds 5 bases and J sheds 2 bases, leaving 16 bases between their ends. The CDR3 spans 15 residues, from the cysteine through the phenylalanine. Only the CDR3 DNA stays, 45 bases, in frame from base 1. Looking up the germline V gene yields CDR1 KGHSH and CDR2 LQKENI.